The 7 T cell receptor beta chains in this list originate from one sample, sequenced in a study of shared clonotypes between healthy human individuals. Sequencing used immunoSEQ multiplex PCR; TCRdb keeps in-frame clones, though not all of them. The data show about 480,000 clones, 60% to 80% seen once. Sequenced: PBMCs. The receptor source for this set is a woman between 40 and 50 years old in good health. Some clones in this sample may be carry-over from other donors' samples.

V usage is TRBV27 and J usage is TRBJ2-7; D remains unclear. V was cut by 2 bases and J by 3 bases, with 11 bases left in between. CDR3 size: 14 residues. Germline V gene sequence: CDR1 MNHEY, CDR2 SMNVEV (reference sequence). CDR3 sequence (DNA): TGTGCCAGCAGTTTAGCGAGCAGGTTCTACGAGCAGTACTTC. It specifies CASSLASRFYEQYF.

For this clone: This CDR3 is also generated by other DNA sequences in the sample. The chain joins TRBV7-2 to TRBJ2-1; tentatively, D is TRBD2 (5 bases). Germline values: CDR1 SGHTA, CDR2 FQGNSA. The germline V and J ends were trimmed by 1 base and 0 bases, with 7 bases remaining between them. The CDR3 is 15 amino acids. The CDR3, as DNA: TGTGCCAGCAGCTTAGGTGGAGGCTCCTACAATGAGCAGTTCTTC. Translation gives CASSLGGGSYNEQFF.

The chain links TRBV9 to TRBJ2-1; TRBD1 matches at 9 bases. V gave up 2 bases and J gave up 6 bases; unmatched junction bases: 3. Germline CDR1 reads SGDLS; CDR2 reads YYNGEE. The CDR3 runs 14 residues. This CDR3 reads CASSVRTGVNEQFF. DNA for the CDR3: TGTGCCAGCAGCGTTCGGACAGGGGTCAATGAGCAGTTCTTC.

The V gene is TRBV18, the J gene TRBJ1-1, with 7 nucleotides matching TRBD1. CDR3 size: 14 residues. Germline V gives CDR1 KGHSH, CDR2 LQKENI. Trimming removed 6 bases from V and 5 bases from J; junction bases left unmatched: 9. CDR3 in DNA: TGTGCCAGCTCCGGCCAGGGGGTGGGTACTGAAGCTTTCTTT. Translation gives CASSGQGVGTEAFF.

The genes are TRBV19 and TRBJ2-1; 15 nucleotides align to TRBD2. The germline V gene has CDR1 LNHDA and CDR2 SQIVND (reference sequence). J gave up 8 bases and V 4 bases, and 0 bases lay outside the gene matches. The CDR3 has 14 amino acids. The CDR3 protein is CASSRTSGRDEQFF. For the CDR3, the DNA is TGTGCCAGTAGTAGGACTAGCGGGAGGGATGAGCAGTTCTTC.

The J gene is TRBJ1-2, the V gene TRBV2; D is unresolved. CDR1 is SNHLY, CDR2 FYNNEI, per germline. This CDR3 has 13 residues. Trimming stripped 10 bases from V and 6 bases from J, with 18 bases between. CDR3 region: CATRGLNVDGYTF. The CDR3 DNA sequence: TGTGCCACCCGAGGCCTTAACGTCGATGGCTACACCTTC.

The CDR3 DNA sequence: TGTGCCAGCAGCATAGGACAATGGAACACTGAAGCTTTCTTT. Translated, it gives CASSIGQWNTEAFF. The chain employs TRBV5-8 and TRBJ1-1; a possible D gene is TRBD1 (5 bases). V gave up 4 bases and J gave up 1 base, with 11 bases separating them. In germline, CDR1 is SGHTS, CDR2 YDEGEE. The CDR3 consists of 14 residues.